The rows below give T cell receptor beta chains drawn from one sample of a study of Tregs in tolerant kidney transplant recipients. This table comes from immunoSEQ multiplex PCR, and its TCRdb copy is limited to in-frame clones, with some not included. This table holds 110,000 or so clones, around 94% found once. Sequencing was carried out using CD4+ T cells from blood. Receptors were obtained from a human donor in good health. Both conserved end residues are part of each CDR3. Each record gives: clone size, V gene, D gene, J gene, CDR3 protein, CDR3 DNA. The D gene is left open where the match is weak. A row's size may be missing; if present it is once, few, many or a size class.

abundance: -
v_gene: TRBV18
d_gene: -
j_gene: TRBJ2-2
CDR3aa: CASSPGLIGNTGELFF
CDR3nt: TGTGCCAGCTCACCCGGCCTGATTGGGAACACCGGGGAGCTGTTTTTT

abundance: -
v_gene: TRBV7-6
d_gene: -
j_gene: TRBJ2-6
CDR3aa: CAIQGYSSGWSSGANVLTF
CDR3nt: TGTGCCATCCAGGGTTACTCTTCGGGGTGGAGCTCTGGGGCCAACGTCCTGACTTTC

abundance: -
v_gene: TRBV30
d_gene: -
j_gene: TRBJ2-3
CDR3aa: CAWSVLDSTDTQYF
CDR3nt: TGTGCCTGGAGTGTACTCGACAGCACAGATACGCAGTATTTT

abundance: -
v_gene: TRBV18
d_gene: -
j_gene: TRBJ1-1
CDR3aa: CASSPMGDTEAFF
CDR3nt: TGTGCCAGCTCACCGATGGGAGACACTGAAGCTTTCTTT

abundance: -
v_gene: TRBV25-1
d_gene: -
j_gene: TRBJ1-6
CDR3aa: CASSGVGNNSPLHF
CDR3nt: TGTGCCAGCAGTGGGGTGGGGAATAATTCACCCCTCCACTTT

abundance: -
v_gene: TRBV27
d_gene: -
j_gene: TRBJ2-1
CDR3aa: CARGPRTRSYNEQFF
CDR3nt: TGTGCCAGGGGCCCCCGAACGAGGTCCTACAATGAGCAGTTCTTC

abundance: -
v_gene: TRBV29-1
d_gene: -
j_gene: TRBJ1-2
CDR3aa: CSVGAIANYGYTF
CDR3nt: TGCAGCGTTGGGGCCATAGCTAACTATGGCTACACCTTC

abundance: -
v_gene: TRBV7-2
d_gene: -
j_gene: TRBJ1-5
CDR3aa: CASSLAGLQPQHF
CDR3nt: TGTGCCAGCAGCTTAGCAGGTCTTCAGCCCCAGCATTTT

abundance: -
v_gene: TRBV11-2
d_gene: -
j_gene: TRBJ2-1
CDR3aa: CASSLTDNEQFF
CDR3nt: TGTGCCAGCAGCTTAACGGACAATGAGCAGTTCTTC

abundance: -
v_gene: TRBV5-1
d_gene: TRBD2
j_gene: TRBJ2-7
CDR3aa: CASSFGGGLADYEQYF
CDR3nt: TGCGCCAGCAGCTTTGGAGGGGGACTAGCCGACTACGAGCAGTACTTC

abundance: few
v_gene: TRBV2
d_gene: -
j_gene: TRBJ1-5
CDR3aa: CASRDRDGSNQPQHF
CDR3nt: TGTGCCAGCAGGGACCGGGACGGCAGCAATCAGCCCCAGCATTTT

abundance: -
v_gene: TRBV19
d_gene: -
j_gene: TRBJ2-4
CDR3aa: CASSRGPVQYF
CDR3nt: TGTGCCAGTAGTCGGGGTCCAGTTCAGTACTTC

abundance: -
v_gene: TRBV10-1
d_gene: TRBD1
j_gene: TRBJ1-1
CDR3aa: CASSERQGLGTEAFF
CDR3nt: TGCGCCAGCAGTGAGCGACAGGGGCTGGGCACTGAAGCTTTCTTT

abundance: -
v_gene: TRBV2
d_gene: TRBD1
j_gene: TRBJ1-2
CDR3aa: CASRAGRGGQGLSVYGYTF
CDR3nt: TGTGCCAGCAGGGCTGGTCGAGGGGGACAGGGGCTATCGGTGTATGGCTACACCTTC

abundance: -
v_gene: TRBV5-4
d_gene: TRBD1
j_gene: TRBJ2-3
CDR3aa: CASSFPRQGSTDTQYF
CDR3nt: TGTGCCAGCAGCTTCCCTAGACAGGGAAGCACAGATACGCAGTATTTT

abundance: -
v_gene: TRBV5-1
d_gene: TRBD2
j_gene: TRBJ2-3
CDR3aa: CASSLATTAGGDTQYF
CDR3nt: TGCGCCAGCAGCTTGGCCACCACAGCGGGGGGAGATACGCAGTATTTT

abundance: -
v_gene: TRBV18
d_gene: -
j_gene: TRBJ1-1
CDR3aa: CASSLAVIMNTEAFF
CDR3nt: TGTGCCAGCTCACTGGCGGTGATCATGAACACTGAAGCTTTCTTT

abundance: -
v_gene: TRBV5-1
d_gene: -
j_gene: TRBJ1-6
CDR3aa: CASSLDSSPLHF
CDR3nt: TGCGCCAGCAGCTTGGATTCCTCACCCCTCCACTTT

abundance: -
v_gene: TRBV15
d_gene: TRBD2
j_gene: TRBJ2-1
CDR3aa: CATSSILSGGYNEQFF
CDR3nt: TGTGCCACCAGCAGTATCCTGAGCGGGGGGTACAATGAGCAGTTCTTC

abundance: -
v_gene: TRBV6-5
d_gene: -
j_gene: TRBJ2-7
CDR3aa: CASSYSDSYEQYF
CDR3nt: TGTGCCAGCAGTTACTCGGACAGCTACGAGCAGTACTTC

abundance: -
v_gene: TRBV29-1
d_gene: TRBD2
j_gene: TRBJ2-1
CDR3aa: CSVEDTGLAETYNEQFF
CDR3nt: TGCAGCGTTGAAGATACGGGACTAGCGGAAACCTACAATGAGCAGTTCTTC

abundance: -
v_gene: TRBV10-1
d_gene: -
j_gene: TRBJ2-3
CDR3aa: CASSDQKIRLSQYF
CDR3nt: TGCGCCAGCAGTGACCAAAAGATTAGGCTGTCGCAGTATTTT

abundance: -
v_gene: TRBV29-1
d_gene: TRBD1
j_gene: TRBJ2-7
CDR3aa: CSGLGQGNEQYF
CDR3nt: TGCAGCGGTCTGGGACAGGGGAACGAGCAGTACTTC

abundance: -
v_gene: TRBV7-7
d_gene: -
j_gene: TRBJ1-1
CDR3aa: CASSAAVNTEAFF
CDR3nt: TGTGCCAGCAGCGCTGCGGTGAACACTGAAGCTTTCTTT

abundance: -
v_gene: TRBV7-2
d_gene: -
j_gene: TRBJ2-1
CDR3aa: CASSLGLSNEQFF
CDR3nt: TGTGCCAGCAGCTTAGGACTGTCCAATGAGCAGTTCTTC

abundance: -
v_gene: TRBV15
d_gene: -
j_gene: TRBJ2-7
CDR3aa: CATSRDAPSSYEQYF
CDR3nt: TGTGCCACCAGCAGGGATGCCCCCAGCTCCTACGAGCAGTACTTC

abundance: -
v_gene: TRBV25-1
d_gene: -
j_gene: TRBJ2-3
CDR3aa: CASNRGTDTQYF
CDR3nt: TGTGCCAGCAATAGGGGCACAGATACGCAGTATTTT

abundance: -
v_gene: TRBV19
d_gene: -
j_gene: TRBJ2-7
CDR3aa: CASSPSLGPPYEQYF
CDR3nt: TGTGCCAGTAGTCCCTCTTTAGGGCCTCCCTACGAGCAGTACTTC

abundance: -
v_gene: TRBV5-1
d_gene: TRBD1
j_gene: TRBJ1-6
CDR3aa: CASSFSTGTPLHF
CDR3nt: TGCGCCAGCAGCTTTTCGACAGGGACACCCCTCCACTTT

abundance: -
v_gene: TRBV15
d_gene: -
j_gene: TRBJ2-6
CDR3aa: CATSWGGGTGANVLTF
CDR3nt: TGTGCCACCAGTTGGGGAGGAGGGACCGGGGCCAACGTCCTGACTTTC

abundance: -
v_gene: TRBV7-9
d_gene: -
j_gene: TRBJ1-4
CDR3aa: CASVEPGEKLFF
CDR3nt: TGTGCCAGCGTTGAACCGGGTGAAAAACTGTTTTTT

abundance: -
v_gene: TRBV18
d_gene: -
j_gene: TRBJ1-5
CDR3aa: CASSPQGNNQPQHF
CDR3nt: TGTGCCAGCTCACCACAGGGAAACAATCAGCCCCAGCATTTT

abundance: -
v_gene: TRBV19
d_gene: -
j_gene: TRBJ2-1
CDR3aa: CASSRRARAYNEQFF
CDR3nt: TGTGCCAGTAGTAGACGGGCCAGAGCCTACAATGAGCAGTTCTTC

abundance: -
v_gene: TRBV11-1
d_gene: -
j_gene: TRBJ2-7
CDR3aa: CASSLVFGPEGDEQYF
CDR3nt: TGTGCCAGCAGCTTAGTCTTTGGGCCGGAGGGAGACGAGCAGTACTTC

abundance: -
v_gene: TRBV5-1
d_gene: TRBD1
j_gene: TRBJ2-1
CDR3aa: CASSHRDRGSSEQFF
CDR3nt: TGCGCCAGCAGCCACCGGGACAGGGGGTCAAGTGAGCAGTTCTTC

abundance: -
v_gene: TRBV6-6
d_gene: -
j_gene: TRBJ1-1
CDR3aa: CASSYQGSPEAFF
CDR3nt: TGTGCCAGCAGTTACCAGGGGTCACCTGAAGCTTTCTTT

abundance: -
v_gene: TRBV6-1
d_gene: TRBD1
j_gene: TRBJ1-5
CDR3aa: CASSQGTGGNQPQHF
CDR3nt: TGTGCCAGCAGTCAAGGGACAGGGGGCAATCAGCCCCAGCATTTT

abundance: -
v_gene: TRBV7-9
d_gene: TRBD1
j_gene: TRBJ1-3
CDR3aa: CASSQLWTGVENTIYF
CDR3nt: TGTGCCAGCAGCCAACTGTGGACAGGGGTGGAAAACACCATATATTTT

abundance: -
v_gene: TRBV5-1
d_gene: TRBD1
j_gene: TRBJ1-2
CDR3aa: CASSSLGAGGAMGYTF
CDR3nt: TGCGCCAGCAGCTCCCTGGGGGCAGGGGGCGCGATGGGCTACACCTTC

abundance: once
v_gene: TRBV29-1
d_gene: -
j_gene: TRBJ1-1
CDR3aa: CSVIYRVEGTEAFF
CDR3nt: TGCAGCGTCATATACAGGGTTGAGGGGACTGAAGCTTTCTTT

abundance: -
v_gene: TRBV4-1
d_gene: -
j_gene: TRBJ1-6
CDR3aa: CASSQGKGYNSPLHF
CDR3nt: TGCGCCAGCAGCCAAGGGAAGGGTTATAATTCACCCCTCCACTTT

abundance: -
v_gene: TRBV7-2
d_gene: -
j_gene: TRBJ2-5
CDR3aa: CASSLVFSEETQYF
CDR3nt: TGTGCCAGCAGCTTAGTATTTTCAGAAGAGACCCAGTACTTC

abundance: -
v_gene: TRBV6-1
d_gene: -
j_gene: TRBJ1-1
CDR3aa: CASSEGARAGAEAFF
CDR3nt: TGTGCCAGCAGTGAAGGAGCTCGGGCCGGGGCTGAAGCTTTCTTT

abundance: -
v_gene: TRBV7-2
d_gene: -
j_gene: TRBJ1-5
CDR3aa: CASSSRDELNSNQPQHF
CDR3nt: TGTGCCAGCAGCTCTCGGGACGAACTTAATAGCAATCAGCCCCAGCATTTT

abundance: -
v_gene: TRBV5-6
d_gene: TRBD1
j_gene: TRBJ1-2
CDR3aa: CASSHDREAGYTF
CDR3nt: TGTGCCAGCAGCCACGACAGGGAGGCTGGCTACACCTTC

abundance: -
v_gene: TRBV19
d_gene: -
j_gene: TRBJ1-3
CDR3aa: CASSKQDRISGNTIYF
CDR3nt: TGTGCCAGTAGTAAACAAGACAGGATCTCTGGAAACACCATATATTTT

abundance: -
v_gene: TRBV11-2
d_gene: -
j_gene: TRBJ1-6
CDR3aa: CASSPPAPQNSPLHF
CDR3nt: TGTGCCAGCAGCCCGCCGGCGCCTCAAAATTCACCCCTCCACTTT

abundance: -
v_gene: TRBV6-1
d_gene: -
j_gene: TRBJ2-3
CDR3aa: CASSGRRALGDTQYF
CDR3nt: TGTGCCAGCAGTGGAAGACGAGCCTTGGGAGATACGCAGTATTTT

abundance: -
v_gene: TRBV29-1
d_gene: TRBD1
j_gene: TRBJ2-1
CDR3aa: CSLRDSSYNEQFF
CDR3nt: TGCAGCCTTCGGGACAGCTCCTACAATGAGCAGTTCTTC

abundance: -
v_gene: TRBV15
d_gene: -
j_gene: TRBJ1-2
CDR3aa: CATSRDPARSYGYTF
CDR3nt: TGTGCCACCAGCAGAGATCCGGCCAGGTCCTATGGCTACACCTTC

abundance: -
v_gene: TRBV5-6
d_gene: -
j_gene: TRBJ1-1
CDR3aa: CASSVGSLFSEAFF
CDR3nt: TGTGCCAGCAGCGTAGGATCCCTTTTCTCTGAAGCTTTCTTT

abundance: -
v_gene: TRBV11-2
d_gene: -
j_gene: TRBJ1-3
CDR3aa: CASSAIISGNTIYF
CDR3nt: TGTGCCAGCAGCGCTATCATCTCTGGAAACACCATATATTTT

abundance: once
v_gene: TRBV12-2
d_gene: -
j_gene: TRBJ1-5
CDR3aa: CASRLPTGLWMVGNQPQHF
CDR3nt: TGTGCAAGTCGGCTCCCAACGGGACTCTGGATGGTGGGCAATCAGCCCCAGCATTTT

abundance: -
v_gene: TRBV18
d_gene: -
j_gene: TRBJ1-4
CDR3aa: CASSPGGDNEKLFF
CDR3nt: TGTGCCAGCTCGCCCGGAGGGGACAATGAAAAACTGTTTTTT

abundance: -
v_gene: TRBV19
d_gene: -
j_gene: TRBJ2-2
CDR3aa: CASSIANTGTGELFF
CDR3nt: TGTGCCAGTAGTATAGCCAACACAGGGACCGGGGAGCTGTTTTTT